The T cell receptor (beta chain) under discussion was sequenced for a study of T-cell reconstitution after alpha-beta-depleted transplantation in children. Study-level points and caveats: Recipient T cells and thymic progenitors that survived were the source of the high TCRbeta diversity seen at day 60 in some patients. T-cell counts and diversity at one year following transplant were attributed mainly to newly produced T cells.

Unique molecular identifiers tagged the TCRbeta library. TCRdb re-derived calls from the PCR reads in MiXCR, one entry per CDR3 protein. The data hold some 180,000 distinct CDR3 sequences, with approximately 6.9% observed a single time. Regarding this clonotype: Its antigen is unknown. Possible read error: a much larger clone is one base away.

The CDR3 contains 15 residues. Germline V lookup: CDR1 MDHEN, CDR2 SYDVKM. With 6 bases clipped from V and 4 bases from J, the junction kept 10 bases outside the gene matches. This TCR came from a boy aged 2-15 years with acute lymphoblastic leukemia, due to receive a stem cell transplant. This chain connects TRBV28 to TRBJ2-3; TRBD2 matches 7 bases. This material consisted of PBMCs, taken before TCRalphabeta/CD19-depleted stem cell transplant. Written as DNA, the CDR3 is TGTGCCAGCAGGCAAGGGGACTACTCCGCAGATACGCAGTATTTT. It yields the protein CASRQGDYSADTQYF.